This entry describes one T cell receptor (beta chain). Its antigen is currently unknown. A much larger clonotype is one base distant, so this may be a read error. These data belong to a study of blood T cells in healthy people across ages. Roughly 9.8 milliliters of peripheral blood were drawn from each donor. Whole-study results and caveats: More naive CD4+ cells and higher diversity were found in long-lived than in aged donors.

The authors ran a second PCR of about 7 to 11 cycles using a sample-barcoded 5' primer and a J-beta primer mix. Every sample gave at least 2.5 million paired-end reads containing CDR3. TCRdb independently ran MiXCR on the 5' RACE reads; one entry per CDR3 protein. This table has approximately 1,000,000 distinct CDR3 sequences, around two fifths appearing once. The CDR3 is 14 amino acids. Trimming cost V 4 bases and J 6 bases; bases outside gene matches: 6. Germline V gene sequence: CDR1 MDHEN, CDR2 SYDVKM. The TCR was taken from a man aged 18 to 30 in good health. The sequenced sample was blood. V is TRBV28 and J is TRBJ1-2; 9 bases match TRBD1. CDR3 DNA: TGTGCCAGCAGTTCCTCCGGGACAGGGCATGGCTACACCTTC. Translated, it gives CASSSSGTGHGYTF.